A single sample gave rise to the 8 T cell receptor beta chains below, sequenced in a study of beta chain features in type 1 diabetes. Study observations and caveats: Type 1 diabetes patients had moderately but significantly shorter TCRB CDR3s in all four CD4+ subsets.

Sequenced material consisted of expressed TCRB transcripts (all of the isolated RNA was reverse transcribed). Profiling relied on immunoSEQ multiplex PCR, and the TCRdb table lists in-frame clones only, not all of them. The sample carries 93,000 or so clones, 25% to 30% recorded once. These receptors lack a known antigen. The sample comprised central memory CD4+ T cells from blood. The receptors were gathered from a woman aged 18-29 years with type 1 diabetes.

J is TRBJ1-4 and V is TRBV2; 11 nucleotides agree with TRBD1. V was clipped by 5 bases and J by 7 bases; unmatched bases: 6. The CDR3 has 15 residues. Germline lookup yields CDR1 SNHLY and CDR2 FYNNEI. CDR3 sequence: CASSSAGTGGEKLFF. Here the CDR3 DNA reads TGTGCCAGCAGTTCCGCCGGGACAGGGGGTGAAAAACTGTTTTTT.

This clone has only a few counts. The genes are TRBV5-1 and TRBJ2-7; 11 positions match TRBD2. CDR1 and CDR2 from the germline V gene are SGHRS and YFSETQ. V lost 2 bases to trimming and J lost 5 bases; unmatched junction nucleotides: 3. The CDR3 is made up of 14 amino acids. CDR3 DNA: TGCGCCAGCAGCTTACTAGCGGGGGACGACGAGCAGTACTTC. The encoded protein is CASSLLAGDDEQYF.

This clone was found a few times. CDR3 coding DNA: TGTGCCAGCATCCTACAGGGCCCCTTCTATGGCTACACCTTC. Protein sequence: CASILQGPFYGYTF. The chain joins TRBV2 to TRBJ1-2; D perhaps matches TRBD1 (6 bases). The germline V and J ends were trimmed by 7 bases and 4 bases, with 16 bases remaining between them. The CDR3 is made up of 14 amino acids. Germline CDR1 is SNHLY and CDR2 is FYNNEI.

The genes are TRBV5-1 and TRBJ2-3, with TRBD2 matching 12 bases. V shed 0 bases and J 3 bases; nucleotides not matched to a gene: 5. Looked up from germline, CDR1 is SGHRS and CDR2 is YFSETQ. This CDR3 is built from 17 residues. This CDR3 reads CASSLELAGGGTDTQYF. The CDR3, as DNA: TGCGCCAGCAGCTTGGAACTAGCGGGAGGCGGAACAGATACGCAGTATTTT.

The V and J genes are TRBV29-1 and TRBJ2-3; D is possibly TRBD1 (6 bases). The CDR3 length is 13 residues. The ends were cut back, 7 bases at V and 4 bases at J, with 15 bases in the middle. CDR1 SQVTM and CDR2 ANQGSEA come from the germline V gene. The CDR3 bases are TGCAGCGGTACCACAGGGAAAGCAGATACGCAGTATTTT. This translates into CSGTTGKADTQYF.

J is TRBJ2-1 and V is TRBV10-3; D perhaps matches TRBD1 (5 bases). Trimming shortened V by 3 bases and J by 3 bases, and 6 bases separated the two germline ends. This CDR3 is built from 13 residues. The germline V gene has CDR1 ENHRY and CDR2 SYGVKD. In DNA form, the CDR3 reads TGTGCCATCAGTGATAGGGGCTACAATGAGCAGTTCTTC. Protein: CAISDRGYNEQFF.

The chain is built from TRBV18 and TRBJ2-5; weak D call: TRBD2 (6 bases). V was trimmed by 2 bases and J by 5 bases, leaving 18 bases between them. The CDR3 has 16 amino acids. The germline V gene encodes CDR1 KGHSH and CDR2 LQKENI. The CDR3 reads CASSPGRTILGETQYF. The DNA of the CDR3 is TGTGCCAGCTCACCAGGACGGACTATTTTGGGGGAGACCCAGTACTTC.

In its sample, this clone was seen a few times. The chain employs TRBV19 and TRBJ2-7; D call uncertain. Trimming took 5 bases from V and 0 from J, leaving 14 bases between them. This CDR3 is 15 amino acids long. Germline loops: CDR1 LNHDA, CDR2 SQIVND (reference sequence). CDR3 sequence: CASSRGSAVSYEQYF. The CDR3 DNA reads as TGTGCCAGTAGTCGAGGATCGGCCGTCTCCTACGAGCAGTACTTC.